This TCR beta chain was obtained from a study of control samples from healthy donors and cancer patients. This clone has a handful of counts. Assay: immunoSEQ multiplex PCR; the TCRdb copy retains only in-frame clones and omits some. The data show about 130,000 clones, 92% seen once. The V gene's germline CDR1 is MNHEY and CDR2 SVGAGI. This CDR3 spans 15 amino acids. The V end lost 6 bases, the J end lost 7 bases, and 19 bases lay between the germline ends. Material for sequencing was blood. V usage is TRBV6-5 and J usage is TRBJ2-1; either TRBD1 or TRBD2 may fit D (6 bases each). The sequence was collected from a woman in her fifties or sixties in good health. The CDR3 region is CASRKGEVESNEQFF. CDR3 sequence (DNA): TGTGCCAGCAGGAAGGGGGAGGTAGAAAGTAATGAGCAGTTCTTC.